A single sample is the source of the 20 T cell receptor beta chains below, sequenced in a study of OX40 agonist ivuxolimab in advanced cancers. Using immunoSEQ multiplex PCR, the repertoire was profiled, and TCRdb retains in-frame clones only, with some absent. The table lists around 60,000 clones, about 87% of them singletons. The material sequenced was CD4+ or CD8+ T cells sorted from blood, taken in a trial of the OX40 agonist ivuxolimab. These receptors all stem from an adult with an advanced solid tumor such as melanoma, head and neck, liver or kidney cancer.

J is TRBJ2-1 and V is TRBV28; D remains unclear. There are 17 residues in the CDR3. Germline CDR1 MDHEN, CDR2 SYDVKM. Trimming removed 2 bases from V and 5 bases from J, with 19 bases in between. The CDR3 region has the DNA TGTGCCAGCAGTTTACCCCTACTAAGATCCCTCCACAATGAGCAGTTCTTC. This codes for CASSLPLLRSLHNEQFF.

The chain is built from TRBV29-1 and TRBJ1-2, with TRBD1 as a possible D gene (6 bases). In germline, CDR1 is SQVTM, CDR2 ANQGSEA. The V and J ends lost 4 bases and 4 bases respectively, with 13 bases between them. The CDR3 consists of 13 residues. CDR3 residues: CSVGGGNTYGYTF. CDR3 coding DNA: TGCAGCGTTGGAGGGGGTAACACCTATGGCTACACCTTC.

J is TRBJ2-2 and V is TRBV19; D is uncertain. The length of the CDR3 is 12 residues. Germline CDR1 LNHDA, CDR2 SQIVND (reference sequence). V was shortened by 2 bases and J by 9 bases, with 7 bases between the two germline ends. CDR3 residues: CASSIRDWELFF. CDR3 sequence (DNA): TGTGCCAGTAGTATAAGGGATTGGGAGCTGTTTTTT.

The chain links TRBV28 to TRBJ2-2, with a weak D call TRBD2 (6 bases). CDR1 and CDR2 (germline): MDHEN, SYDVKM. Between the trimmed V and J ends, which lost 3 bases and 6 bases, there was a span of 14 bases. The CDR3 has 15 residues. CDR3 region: CASSFRRADSGELFF. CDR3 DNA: TGTGCCAGCAGTTTTCGGAGGGCAGACTCCGGGGAGCTGTTTTTT.

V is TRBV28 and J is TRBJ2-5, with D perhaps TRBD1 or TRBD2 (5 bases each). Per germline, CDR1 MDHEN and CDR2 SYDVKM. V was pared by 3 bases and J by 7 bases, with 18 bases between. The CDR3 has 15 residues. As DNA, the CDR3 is TGTGCCAGCAGTTTGACCCACGGGGCCCGTTTGACCCAGTACTTC. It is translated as CASSLTHGARLTQYF. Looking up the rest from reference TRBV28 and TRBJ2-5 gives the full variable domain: DVKVTQSSRYLVKRTGEKVFLECVQDMDHENMFWYRQDPGLGLRLIYFSYDVKMKEKGDIPEGYSVSREKKERFSLILESASTNQTSMYLCASSLTHGARLTQYFGPGTRLLVL.

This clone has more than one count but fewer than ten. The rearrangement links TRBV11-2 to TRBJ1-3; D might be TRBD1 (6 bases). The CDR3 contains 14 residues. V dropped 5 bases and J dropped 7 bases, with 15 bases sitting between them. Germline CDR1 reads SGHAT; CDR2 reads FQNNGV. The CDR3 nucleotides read TGTGCCAGCAGCCCGACAGGACCCACGAACACCATATATTTT. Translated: CASSPTGPTNTIYF.

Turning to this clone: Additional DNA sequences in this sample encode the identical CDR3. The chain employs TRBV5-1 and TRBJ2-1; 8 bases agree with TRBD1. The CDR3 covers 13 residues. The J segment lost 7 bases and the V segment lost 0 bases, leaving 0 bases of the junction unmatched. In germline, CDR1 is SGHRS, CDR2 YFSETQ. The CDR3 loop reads CASSLGQGNEQFF. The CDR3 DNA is TGCGCCAGCAGCTTGGGACAGGGGAATGAGCAGTTCTTC.

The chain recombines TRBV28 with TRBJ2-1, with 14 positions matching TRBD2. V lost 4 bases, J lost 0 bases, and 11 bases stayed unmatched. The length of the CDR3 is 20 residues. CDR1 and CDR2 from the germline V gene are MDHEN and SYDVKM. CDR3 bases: TGTGCCAGCAGTTCCCGACGGGGGACTAGCGGGAGACTCTCCTACAATGAGCAGTTCTTC. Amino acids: CASSSRRGTSGRLSYNEQFF. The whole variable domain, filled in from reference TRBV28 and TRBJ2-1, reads DVKVTQSSRYLVKRTGEKVFLECVQDMDHENMFWYRQDPGLGLRLIYFSYDVKMKEKGDIPEGYSVSREKKERFSLILESASTNQTSMYLCASSSRRGTSGRLSYNEQFFGPGTRLTVL.

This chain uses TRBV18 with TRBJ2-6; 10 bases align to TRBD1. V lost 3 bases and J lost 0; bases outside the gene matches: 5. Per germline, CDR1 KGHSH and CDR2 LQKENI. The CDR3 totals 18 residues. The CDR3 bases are TGTGCCAGCTCACCCACATGGACAGGGGGCTCTGGGGCCAACGTCCTGACTTTC. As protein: CASSPTWTGGSGANVLTF.

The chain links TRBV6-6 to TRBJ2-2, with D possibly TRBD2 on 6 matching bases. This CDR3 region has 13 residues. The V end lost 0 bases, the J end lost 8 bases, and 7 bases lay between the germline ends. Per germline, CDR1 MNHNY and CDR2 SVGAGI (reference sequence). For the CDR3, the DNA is TGTGCCAGCAGTTACTCCCGGGAGGGGGAGCTGTTTTTT. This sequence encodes CASSYSREGELFF.

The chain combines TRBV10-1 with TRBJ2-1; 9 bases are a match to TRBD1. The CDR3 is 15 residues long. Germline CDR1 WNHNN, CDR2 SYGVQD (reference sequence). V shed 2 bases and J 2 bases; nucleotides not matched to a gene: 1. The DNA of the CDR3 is TGCGCCAGCAGTGAGAACAGGGGGCCCTACAATGAGCAGTTCTTC. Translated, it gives CASSENRGPYNEQFF.

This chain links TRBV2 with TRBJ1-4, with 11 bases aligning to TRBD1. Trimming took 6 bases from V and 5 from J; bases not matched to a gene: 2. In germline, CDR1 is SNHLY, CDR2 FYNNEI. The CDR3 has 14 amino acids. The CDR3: CASRWDRGNEKLFF. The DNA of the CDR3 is TGTGCCAGCAGATGGGACAGGGGGAATGAAAAACTGTTTTTT.

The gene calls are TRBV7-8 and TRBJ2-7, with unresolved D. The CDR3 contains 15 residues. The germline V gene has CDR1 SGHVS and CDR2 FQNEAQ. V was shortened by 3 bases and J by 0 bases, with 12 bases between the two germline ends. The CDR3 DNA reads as TGTGCCAGCAGCTTGGGGTCTAGGAGCTCCTACGAGCAGTACTTC. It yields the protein CASSLGSRSSYEQYF. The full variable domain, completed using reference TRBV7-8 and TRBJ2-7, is GAGVSQSPRYKVAKRGQDVALRCDPISGHVSLFWYQQALGQGPEFLTYFQNEAQLDKSGLPSDRFFAERPEGSVSTLKIQRTQQEDSAVYLCASSLGSRSSYEQYFGPGTRLTVT.

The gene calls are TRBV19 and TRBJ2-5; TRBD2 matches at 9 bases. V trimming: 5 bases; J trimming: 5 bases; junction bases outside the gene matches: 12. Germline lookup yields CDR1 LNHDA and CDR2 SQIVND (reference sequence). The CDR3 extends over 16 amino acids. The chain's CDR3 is CASSSRLADVRETQYF. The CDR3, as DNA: TGTGCCAGTAGTTCGAGACTAGCGGATGTTAGGGAGACCCAGTACTTC.

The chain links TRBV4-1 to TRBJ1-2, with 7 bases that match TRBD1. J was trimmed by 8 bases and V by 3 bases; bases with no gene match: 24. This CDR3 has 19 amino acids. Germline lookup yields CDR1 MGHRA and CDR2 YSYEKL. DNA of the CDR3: TGCGCCAGCAGCCAGTTATCACAGGGGACTGGACCCCCTATGGGGGGCTACACCTTC. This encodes CASSQLSQGTGPPMGGYTF.

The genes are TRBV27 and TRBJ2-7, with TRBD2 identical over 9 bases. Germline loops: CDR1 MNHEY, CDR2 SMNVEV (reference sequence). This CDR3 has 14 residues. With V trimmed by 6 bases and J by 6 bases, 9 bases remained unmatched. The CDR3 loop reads CASSGGGEGAEQYF. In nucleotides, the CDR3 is TGTGCCAGCAGCGGCGGGGGGGAGGGGGCCGAGCAGTACTTC.

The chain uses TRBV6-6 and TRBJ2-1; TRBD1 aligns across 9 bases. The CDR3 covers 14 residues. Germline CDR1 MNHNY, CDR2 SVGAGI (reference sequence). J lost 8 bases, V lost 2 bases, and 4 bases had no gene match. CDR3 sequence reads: CASSYMGQGYEQFF. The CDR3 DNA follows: TGTGCCAGCAGTTACATGGGACAGGGATATGAGCAGTTCTTC.

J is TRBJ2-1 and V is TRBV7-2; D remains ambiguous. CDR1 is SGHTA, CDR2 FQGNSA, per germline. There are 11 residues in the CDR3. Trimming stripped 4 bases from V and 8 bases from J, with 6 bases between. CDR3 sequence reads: CASSSVHEQFF. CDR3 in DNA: TGTGCCAGCAGCTCTGTCCATGAGCAGTTCTTC.

Written as DNA, the CDR3 is TGTGCCATCAGTGAGTCGAGTGGGGGTGGCAGCGACGAGCAGTACTTC. Amino acids: CAISESSGGGSDEQYF. V is TRBV10-3 and J is TRBJ2-7, with D perhaps given as TRBD1 or TRBD2 (5 bases each). CDR1 and CDR2 (germline): ENHRY, SYGVKD. The CDR3 loop spans 16 amino acids. Deletions cut 0 bases from V and 5 bases from J, with 17 bases between.

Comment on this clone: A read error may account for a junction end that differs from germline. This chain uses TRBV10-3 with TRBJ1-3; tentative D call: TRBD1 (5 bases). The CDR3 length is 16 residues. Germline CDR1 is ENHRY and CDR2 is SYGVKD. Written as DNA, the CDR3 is TGTGCCAGCAGTTACAGGACGGAACCTTCTGGAAACACCATATATTTT. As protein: CASSYRTEPSGNTIYF.